The source of this TCR beta chain is a study of beta chain features in type 1 diabetes. The isolated RNA, all of it, was reverse transcribed, so expressed TCRB transcripts were what got sequenced. Assay: immunoSEQ multiplex PCR; the TCRdb copy retains only in-frame clones and omits some. The sample has under 300,000 clones; 25% to 35% are singletons. After removal of 5 bases from V and 0 bases from J, the junction contained 7 bases not matched to a gene. The CDR3 extends over 15 amino acids. Per the germline V gene, CDR1 is SGHRS and CDR2 is YFSETQ. This TCR derives from a man aged 25 to 45 in good health. The V call is TRBV5-1, the J call TRBJ2-5; 7 bases are a match to TRBD2. Material for sequencing was central memory CD4+ T cells from blood. CDR3 sequence: CASSLSGDYQETQYF. DNA for the CDR3: TGCGCCAGCAGTCTGAGCGGGGATTACCAAGAGACCCAGTACTTC. The full variable domain, with the rest looked up from reference TRBV5-1 and TRBJ2-5, is KAGVTQTPRYLIKTRGQQVTLSCSPISGHRSVSWYQQTPGQGLQFLFEYFSETQRNKGNFPGRFSGRQFSNSRSEMNVSTLELGDSALYLCASSLSGDYQETQYFGPGTRLLVL.